This TCR beta chain is from a study of technical replicates of blood from a few donors (dated by TCRdb to the late 2010s). As for this clone: This clone's antigen is unknown. No much larger clone exists at a distance of one base, and base qualities are not known.

Receptors were amplified or captured by the immunoSEQ multiplex PCR assay. TCRdb obtained this table from immuneACCESS and retained in-frame rearrangements with V and J assigned. These tables miss some clones; where compared with another copy, unresolved V genes account for less than half of the shortfall, and the remainder is unexplained. The sample has about 88,000 clones on record, 90% to 95% of them singletons. Together, the top ten hold about 0.23% of the sample. The CDR3 holds 12 amino acids from the cysteine to the phenylalanine. Here the CDR3 DNA is all that survives: 36 bases in frame from base 1. CDR1 SGDLS and CDR2 YYNGEE are derived from the germline V gene. Relative to germline, V is 4 bases shorter and J is 0 bases shorter, with 5 bases between their ends.

Sequencing input: T cells isolated from PBMCs. This sequence was found in a human donor in good health. This chain joins TRBV9 to TRBJ2-7; there is no confident call for the D gene. The nucleotide sequence reads TGTGCCAGCAGCCGAGTCTCCTACGAGCAGTACTTC. It encodes CASSRVSYEQYF.